This is a list of T cell receptor beta chains from one sample in a study of control samples from healthy donors and cancer patients. TCRdb's table, derived via immunoSEQ multiplex PCR, lists solely in-frame clones and lacks some. The profile shows about 140,000 clones, roughly nine tenths of them singletons. The material sequenced was blood. These receptors were obtained from a man between 18 and 35 years old in good health. Each CDR3 is given with its conserved first and last residue. The order of the fields is J gene, CDR3 length, D gene, clone size, V gene, CDR3 DNA, CDR3 protein. A D gene is named only where the DNA matches it firmly. Clone size is not always given. Where it is, it says once, few, many or a class for expanded clones.

J: TRBJ1-6; length: 14; D: .; size: once; V: TRBV15; DNA: TGTGCCACCAGCAGAGTCTTCAGTGGGGCACCCCTCCACTTT; CDR3: CATSRVFSGAPLHF
J: TRBJ1-4; length: 15; D: .; size: .; V: TRBV6-5; DNA: TGTGCCAGCAGTTACGGGGGCACAACTAATGAAAAACTGTTTTTT; CDR3: CASSYGGTTNEKLFF
J: TRBJ1-1; length: 14; D: TRBD1; size: .; V: TRBV2; DNA: TGTGCCAGCAGACTACAGGGGGCGAACACTGAAGCTTTCTTT; CDR3: CASRLQGANTEAFF
J: TRBJ2-3; length: 14; D: .; size: .; V: TRBV6-5; DNA: TGTGCCAGCACCTTCGGGGACGGGACAGATACGCAGTATTTT; CDR3: CASTFGDGTDTQYF
J: TRBJ1-2; length: 13; D: .; size: .; V: TRBV7-9; DNA: TGTGCCAGCAGCTTAAAGGGGTTCGTACCCTACACCTTC; CDR3: CASSLKGFVPYTF
J: TRBJ1-3; length: 13; D: .; size: few; V: TRBV30; DNA: TGTGCCTGGAGCTTTTCTGGGGGTCATGGCATATATTTT; CDR3: CAWSFSGGHGIYF
J: TRBJ2-7; length: 18; D: TRBD1; size: .; V: TRBV19; DNA: TGTGCCAGTAGTATAGATCTATTAATGGGGACAGGTAACTACGAGCAGTACTTC; CDR3: CASSIDLLMGTGNYEQYF
J: TRBJ2-3; length: 15; D: .; size: .; V: TRBV5-5; DNA: TGTGCCAGCAGCCTAGGACAGTCAATAGGCGATACGCAGTATTTT; CDR3: CASSLGQSIGDTQYF
J: TRBJ2-3; length: 9; D: .; size: .; V: TRBV12-3/TRBV12-4; DNA: TGTGGGGCCACAGATACGCAGTATTTT; CDR3: CGATDTQYF
J: TRBJ2-7; length: 15; D: TRBD1; size: .; V: TRBV15; DNA: TGTGCCACCAGCTCCTTGGGGCAGGGGGCACACGAGCAGTACTTC; CDR3: CATSSLGQGAHEQYF
J: TRBJ1-5; length: 13; D: .; size: few; V: TRBV6-2/TRBV6-3; DNA: TGTGCCAGCAGTTACCGTTCCAATCAGCCCCAGCATTTT; CDR3: CASSYRSNQPQHF
J: TRBJ2-2; length: 13; D: .; size: .; V: TRBV29-1; DNA: TGCAGCGCCCTAGGGGGTTACACCGGGGAGCTGTTTTTT; CDR3: CSALGGYTGELFF
J: TRBJ2-7; length: 13; D: .; size: .; V: TRBV6-5; DNA: TGTGCCAGCATGGGCACTATCTCCTACGAGCAGTACTTC; CDR3: CASMGTISYEQYF
J: TRBJ1-1; length: 16; D: .; size: .; V: TRBV3-1/TRBV3-2; DNA: TGTGCCAGCAGCCAAGAGATGGGCAGCGTGAACACTGAAGCTTTCTTT; CDR3: CASSQEMGSVNTEAFF
J: TRBJ1-1; length: 13; D: .; size: .; V: TRBV7-9; DNA: TGTGCCAGCAGCCTCGCAGTCGGCACTGAAGCTTTCTTT; CDR3: CASSLAVGTEAFF
J: TRBJ2-5; length: 16; D: TRBD2; size: .; V: TRBV6-5; DNA: TGTGCCAGCAGTTTGGTGGCTAGCGGCCCTTCAAAGACCCAGTACTTC; CDR3: CASSLVASGPSKTQYF
J: TRBJ1-5; length: 17; D: TRBD1; size: .; V: TRBV10-3; DNA: TGTGCCATCAGTGAGTCCCATGGACAGGGGGGTGATCAGCCCCAGCATTTT; CDR3: CAISESHGQGGDQPQHF
J: TRBJ1-5; length: 13; D: .; size: .; V: TRBV6-5; DNA: TGTGCCAGCAGTTGGCAGGAGGGGCTCCCCCAGCATTTT; CDR3: CASSWQEGLPQHF
J: TRBJ2-3; length: 13; D: .; size: .; V: TRBV5-6; DNA: TGTGCCAGCGAGGGGGGTTTGGCAGATACGCAGTATTTT; CDR3: CASEGGLADTQYF
J: TRBJ1-2; length: 16; D: .; size: once; V: TRBV11-1; DNA: TGTGCCAGCAGCTTCAGTGTGGGGGCCGGGGTCTATGGCTACACCTTC; CDR3: CASSFSVGAGVYGYTF
J: TRBJ2-7; length: 16; D: TRBD2; size: .; V: TRBV11-2; DNA: TGTGCCAGCAGACAATTAGCGGGGGGGGTCCCGGGCGAGCAGTACTTC; CDR3: CASRQLAGGVPGEQYF
J: TRBJ1-6; length: 16; D: .; size: .; V: TRBV2; DNA: TGTGCCAGCAGTGAAATGCAGGGCCAAATGCACTCACCCCTCCACTTT; CDR3: CASSEMQGQMHSPLHF
J: TRBJ1-1; length: 15; D: .; size: .; V: TRBV2; DNA: TGTGCCAGCAGTGAGGAGGCCGAGGGGGATACTGAAGCTTTCTTT; CDR3: CASSEEAEGDTEAFF
J: TRBJ2-3; length: 12; D: .; size: .; V: TRBV10-3; DNA: TGTGCCATCAGTGAGTCCGCAGATACGCAGTATTTT; CDR3: CAISESADTQYF
J: TRBJ1-5; length: 15; D: .; size: .; V: TRBV27; DNA: TGTGCCAGCAGCTCGCAGGTATCAGGGAATCAGCCCCAGCATTTT; CDR3: CASSSQVSGNQPQHF